One sample yielded the 6 T cell receptor beta chains listed below, sequenced in a study of cytomegalovirus exposure and HLA in healthy donors. PCR amplification relied on 60 Vbeta primers (plus 13 Jbeta primers). Sequenced by immunoSEQ multiplex PCR; TCRdb stores in-frame clones only, minus some. The repertoire consists of over 150,000 clones, with around 80% occurring once and the leading ten covering over 4.5%. Sample: PBMCs. These receptors were taken from a male donor in good health and CMV-seronegative.

This CDR3 is CASSLMAAEETQYF. Written as DNA, the CDR3 is TGTGCCAGCAGTTTGATGGCGGCGGAAGAGACCCAGTACTTC. This rearrangement joins TRBV27 to TRBJ2-5; D ambiguous. V was cut by 3 bases and J by 3 bases, with 11 bases left in between. CDR3 length equals 14 residues. Looked up from germline, CDR1 is MNHEY and CDR2 is SMNVEV (reference sequence).

V gene TRBV27 combines with J gene TRBJ1-2, with 10 bases that match TRBD1. The CDR3 runs to 16 residues. Germline lookup yields CDR1 MNHEY and CDR2 SMNVEV (reference sequence). V shed 2 bases, J shed 8 bases, and the junction held 11 bases outside the gene matches. The CDR3 region is CASSLRGSTGGFGYTF. The CDR3 nucleotides are TGTGCCAGCAGTTTAAGAGGGTCGACAGGGGGCTTCGGCTACACCTTC.

This clone has a handful of counts. The genes are TRBV2 and TRBJ1-1; D possibly corresponds to TRBD1 (5 bases). This CDR3 is built from 15 residues. From germline, CDR1 is SNHLY and CDR2 FYNNEI. V lost 1 base and J 3 bases, leaving 12 bases between the germline ends. CDR3 DNA sequence: TGTGCCAGCAGTGAAGTCGTGGGGGGGGACACTGAAGCTTTCTTT. Protein sequence: CASSEVVGGDTEAFF.

The genes are TRBV5-1 and TRBJ2-1; 8 nucleotides match TRBD2. CDR1 and CDR2 (germline): SGHRS, YFSETQ. Losses at the gene ends were 4 bases for V and 4 bases for J; bases not matched to a gene: 7. This CDR3 has 15 residues. CDR3 DNA sequence: TGCGCCAGCAGCCCCGGTAGCGGGGAGTACAATGAGCAGTTCTTC. This sequence encodes CASSPGSGEYNEQFF. Variable domain in full (rest from reference TRBV5-1 and TRBJ2-1): KAGVTQTPRYLIKTRGQQVTLSCSPISGHRSVSWYQQTPGQGLQFLFEYFSETQRNKGNFPGRFSGRQFSNSRSEMNVSTLELGDSALYLCASSPGSGEYNEQFFGPGTRLTVL.

This chain joins TRBV11-2 and TRBJ2-7; TRBD2 might be the D (6 bases). Trimming stripped 0 bases from V and 2 bases from J, with 14 bases between. CDR1 is SGHAT and CDR2 is FQNNGV in the germline V gene. The CDR3 is 16 amino acids. CDR3 region: CASSLDVGTLPYEQYF. CDR3 nucleotides: TGTGCCAGCAGCTTAGACGTCGGGACTCTTCCCTACGAGCAGTACTTC.

This chain connects TRBV19 to TRBJ1-5; D may be TRBD1 (5 bases). Trimming pared 5 bases from V and 7 bases from J, leaving 15 bases between. Germline V lookup: CDR1 LNHDA, CDR2 SQIVND (reference sequence). The CDR3 is 14 residues long. CDR3 DNA sequence: TGTGCCAGTAGTCCAGATTGGGGGAGGCAGCCCCAGCATTTT. Its protein is CASSPDWGRQPQHF.